The entry below describes one T cell receptor (beta chain). This CDR3 is built from 13 residues. V lost 5 bases, J lost 5 bases, and 10 bases lay in between. CDR1 is SEHNR, CDR2 FQNEAQ, per germline (reference sequence). These data belong to a study of T-cell reconstitution after alpha-beta-depleted transplantation in children. Construction of the TCRbeta library involved unique molecular identifiers. MiXCR, applied by TCRdb to the PCR reads, yields one record per CDR3 protein. The sample gives about 130,000 distinct CDR3 sequences, 8.5% to 10% of which show up once; around 24% is in the top ten. The rearrangement links TRBV7-9 to TRBJ2-1; a possible D gene is TRBD2 (6 bases). This receptor was identified in a girl under two years old who had a stem cell transplant for combined immunodeficiency, so the T cells may come from the graft donor. The source was PBMCs, mostly from graft donor cells, collected 180 days after TCRalphabeta/CD19-depleted stem cell transplant. CDR3 amino acids: CASSRGLNNEQFF. The CDR3 DNA is TGTGCCAGCAGCCGAGGACTAAACAATGAGCAGTTCTTC.